The table lists the clone carrying this T cell receptor (beta chain) with many counts. Antigen unknown. The record originates from a study of early T cells in non-severe SARS-CoV-2 infection. About the research overall: Bulk RNA taken from unsorted whole blood was sequenced, leaving chains unpaired. Notes on the study in general: Comparison of clonotypes with VDJdb favored anti-spike CD8 responses while missing private and CD4 specificities.

The V gene's germline CDR1 is MNHEY and CDR2 SVGEGT. V gave up 4 bases and J gave up 13 bases; unmatched junction bases: 4. The CDR3 has 11 amino acids. Unique molecular identifiers were affixed to single, distinct cDNA molecules. TCRdb re-derived calls from the 5' RACE reads in MiXCR, one entry per CDR3 protein. Among about 29,000 distinct CDR3 sequences listed, about 5% were seen once. The sample comprised whole blood. The V and J genes are TRBV6-2 or TRBV6-3 and TRBJ2-7; 10 bases are a match to TRBD2. The receptor's source is an adult who was a healthcare worker with PCR-confirmed SARS-CoV-2 infection or an uninfected control (not recorded which). CDR3 sequence (DNA): TGTGCCAGCAGTTCAGCGGGAGGGCGCTACTTC. The encoded protein is CASSSAGGRYF.